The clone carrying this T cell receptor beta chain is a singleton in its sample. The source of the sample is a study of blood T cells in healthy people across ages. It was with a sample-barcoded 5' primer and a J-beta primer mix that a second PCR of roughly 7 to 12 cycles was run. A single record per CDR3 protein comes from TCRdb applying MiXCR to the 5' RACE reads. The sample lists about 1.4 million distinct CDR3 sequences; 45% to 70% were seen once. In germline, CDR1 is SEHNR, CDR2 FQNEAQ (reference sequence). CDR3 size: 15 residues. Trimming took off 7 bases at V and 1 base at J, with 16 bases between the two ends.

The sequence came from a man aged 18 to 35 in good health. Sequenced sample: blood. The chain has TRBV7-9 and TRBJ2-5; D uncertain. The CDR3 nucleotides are TGTGCCAGCAAAGGGTGGGATGCGATCCAAGAGACCCAGTACTTC. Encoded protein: CASKGWDAIQETQYF.